This T cell receptor (beta chain) was documented in a study of blood T cell repertoires in COVID-19. In the original workflow: Using reference gene primer amplification, nucleated cell counts were estimated. Sequencing used immunoSEQ multiplex PCR; TCRdb keeps in-frame clones, though not all of them. V and J calls and clone size come straight from that table; D and trimming were deduced from the DNA. Of about 22,000 clones in the sample, 90% were seen once. The sequenced sample consisted of peripheral blood. This TCR was recovered from a man aged 65 to 79 with acute or convalescent COVID-19.

The CDR3 region is CATSRDPQGAVTEAFF. As DNA, the CDR3 is TGTGCCACCAGCAGGGATCCTCAGGGGGCGGTCACTGAAGCTTTCTTT. V and J are TRBV15 and TRBJ1-1, with 8 positions matching TRBD1. The CDR3 runs 16 residues. Germline trimming cut 3 bases from V and 4 bases from J; bases unmatched to any gene: 10. Germline values: CDR1 LNHNV, CDR2 YYDKDF (reference sequence).